This T cell receptor (beta chain) is drawn from a study of cytomegalovirus exposure and HLA in healthy donors. Study outcomes and limitations: By HLA locus, TCR association rates varied in a later analysis, with DRB1 showing the most and HLA-C the fewest. Per a later analysis, HLA-associated TCR beta chains showed more clonal expansion than other, equally common TCR beta chains.

Trimming cost V 3 bases and J 8 bases, with 17 bases left between them. This CDR3 has 15 residues. Germline CDR1 is LNHDA and CDR2 is SQIVND (reference sequence). Vbeta (60) and Jbeta (13) primers were used in the PCR. TCRdb's copy holds only in-frame clones and misses some; the assay was immunoSEQ multiplex PCR. The top ten clones hold around 3% of a sample with about 130,000 clones, over 70% of them seen once. This clone is a singleton in its sample. Antigen: not known. The sample taken for sequencing was PBMCs. This TCR derives from a woman in her 50s in good health and CMV-seronegative. The chain joins TRBV19 to TRBJ2-1, with D possibly TRBD2 on 6 matching bases. The CDR3 here is CASSIGRRGFDEQFF. The CDR3 nucleotides are TGTGCCAGTAGTATTGGGAGGAGGGGCTTTGATGAGCAGTTCTTC.